This record concerns one T cell receptor (beta chain) sequence. Its target is not known. This sample stems from a study of shared clonotypes between healthy human individuals. Study overall: Donors consisted of two women and a few men between 18 and 49. Study-wide points: Collection of samples was limited to blood; tissue repertoires likely differ.

Between the trimmed V and J ends, which lost 3 bases and 5 bases, there was a span of 8 bases. From germline, CDR1 is MNHNY and CDR2 SVGAGI (reference sequence). This CDR3 region has 13 residues. PCR replicates from unsorted PBMC used about 290 ng DNA, and this amount was 25,000 to 35,000 T cell genomes. The unsorted PBMC sample used ten immunoSEQ deep assay plates. Clones were sequenced by immunoSEQ multiplex PCR, and TCRdb holds only the in-frame ones, with some missing. Of approximately 500,000 clones listed, 75% to 80% are singletons. The chain couples TRBV6-6 to TRBJ1-3, with D uncertain. This sequence originates from a woman between 35 and 50 years old in good health. Some clones in this sample may be carry-over from other donors' samples. The sequenced sample consisted of PBMCs. Written as DNA, the CDR3 is TGTGCCAGCAGTTATACCTCCCGAAACACCATATATTTT. It translates to CASSYTSRNTIYF.